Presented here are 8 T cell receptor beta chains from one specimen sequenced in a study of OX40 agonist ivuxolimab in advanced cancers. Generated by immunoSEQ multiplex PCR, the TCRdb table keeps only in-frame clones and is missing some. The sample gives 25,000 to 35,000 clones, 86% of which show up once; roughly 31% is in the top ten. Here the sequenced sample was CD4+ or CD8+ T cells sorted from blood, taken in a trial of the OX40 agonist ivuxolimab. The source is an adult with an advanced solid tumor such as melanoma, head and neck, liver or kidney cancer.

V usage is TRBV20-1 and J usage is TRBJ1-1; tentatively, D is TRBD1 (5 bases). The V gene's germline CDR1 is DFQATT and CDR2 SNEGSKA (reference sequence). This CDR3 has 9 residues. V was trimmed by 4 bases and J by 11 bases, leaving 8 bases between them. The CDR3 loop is CSAKRGAFF. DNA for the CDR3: TGCAGTGCTAAACGGGGCGCTTTCTTT.

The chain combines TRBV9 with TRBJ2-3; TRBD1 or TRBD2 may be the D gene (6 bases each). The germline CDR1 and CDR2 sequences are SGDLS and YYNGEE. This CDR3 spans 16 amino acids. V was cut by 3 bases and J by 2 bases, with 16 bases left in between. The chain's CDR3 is CASSEGGGGATDTQYF. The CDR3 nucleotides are TGTGCCAGCAGCGAGGGGGGTGGCGGGGCCACAGATACGCAGTATTTT.

As DNA, the CDR3 is TGTGCCAGCAGCTTGATTCTCCTATCCTACGAGCAGTACTTC. It encodes CASSLILLSYEQYF. V is TRBV5-5 and J is TRBJ2-7, with D hard to call. The CDR3 runs to 14 residues. V dropped 1 base and J dropped 1 base, with 9 bases sitting between them. In germline, CDR1 is SGHKS, CDR2 YYEKEE (reference sequence). The whole variable domain, remainder taken from reference TRBV5-5 and TRBJ2-7, is DAGVTQSPTHLIKTRGQQVTLRCSPISGHKSVSWYQQVLGQGPQFIFQYYEKEERGRGNFPDRFSARQFPNYSSELNVNALLLGDSALYLCASSLILLSYEQYFGPGTRLTVT.

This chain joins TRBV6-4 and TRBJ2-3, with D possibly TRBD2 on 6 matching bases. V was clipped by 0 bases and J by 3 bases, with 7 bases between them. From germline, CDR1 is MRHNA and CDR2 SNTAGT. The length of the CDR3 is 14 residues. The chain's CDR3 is CASSDSLATDTQYF. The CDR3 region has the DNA TGTGCCAGCAGTGACTCTCTAGCGACAGATACGCAGTATTTT.

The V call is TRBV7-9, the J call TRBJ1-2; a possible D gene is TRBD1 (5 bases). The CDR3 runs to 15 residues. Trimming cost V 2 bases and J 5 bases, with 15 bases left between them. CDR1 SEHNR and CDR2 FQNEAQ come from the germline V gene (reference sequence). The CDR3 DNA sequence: TGTGCCAGCAGCTTATTTCGGGTGGAGGGGTATGGCTACACCTTC. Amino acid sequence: CASSLFRVEGYGYTF. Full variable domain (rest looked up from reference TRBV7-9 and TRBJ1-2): DTGVSQNPRHKITKRGQNVTFRCDPISEHNRLYWYRQTLGQGPEFLTYFQNEAQLEKSRLLSDRFSAERPKGSFSTLEIQRTEQGDSAMYLCASSLFRVEGYGYTFGSGTRLTVV.

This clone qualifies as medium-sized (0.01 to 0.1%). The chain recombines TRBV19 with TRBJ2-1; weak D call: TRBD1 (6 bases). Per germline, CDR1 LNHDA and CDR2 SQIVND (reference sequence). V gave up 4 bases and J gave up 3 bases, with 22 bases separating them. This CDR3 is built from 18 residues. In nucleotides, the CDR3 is TGTGCCAGTAGTACCGACCCGGCAGGGGCGGTTATCTACAATGAGCAGTTCTTC. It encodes CASSTDPAGAVIYNEQFF.

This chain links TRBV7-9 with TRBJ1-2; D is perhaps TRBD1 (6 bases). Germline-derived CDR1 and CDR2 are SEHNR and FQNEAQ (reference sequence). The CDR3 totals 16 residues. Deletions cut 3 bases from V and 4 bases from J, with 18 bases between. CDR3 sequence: CASSFRGTGSRYGYTF. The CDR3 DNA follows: TGTGCCAGCAGCTTCAGGGGTACAGGGTCCCGCTATGGCTACACCTTC.

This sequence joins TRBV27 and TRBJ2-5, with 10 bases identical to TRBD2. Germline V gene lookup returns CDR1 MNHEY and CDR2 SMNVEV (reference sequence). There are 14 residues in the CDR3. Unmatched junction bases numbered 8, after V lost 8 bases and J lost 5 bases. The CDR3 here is CASGSSGSWETQYF. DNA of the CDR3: TGTGCCAGCGGTTCTAGCGGGAGCTGGGAGACCCAGTACTTC.